This TCR beta chain was recovered during a study of naive and memory T cell subsets (TCRdb year 2017). Regarding the complete study: Sorted naive and memory T cell subsets from peripheral blood were analyzed in the study using a UMI-based, open-source pipeline for TCR alpha and beta sequencing. RNA was DNase-treated and reverse transcribed with TCR constant-region primers, mostly using SuperScript III. Complete agreement was observed between the functional CMV T cell responses and the IgG serology results.

From the second PCR step on, the TCR alpha and beta chain libraries were amplified in separate reactions. CMV status of each donor was established by measuring IFNgamma production from CD4+ T cells after fresh PBMCs were stimulated overnight with CMV viral lysate. CD4 T cells were positively selected using Miltenyi beads, after which CD8 T cells were positively selected from the CD4-negative fraction. Cells were stained for CD3, CD4, CD8, CD45RA, CD27 and a live/dead dye and were sorted on a BD Aria II into four subsets based on CD45RA and CD27. A few healthy volunteers provided blood, and the blood of each volunteer was split into CD4 and CD8 T cells and then into four differentiation subsets. About 110 ml of peripheral blood was taken from each donor, and PBMC were separated by density-gradient centrifugation on Ficoll-Paque PLUS. Sorted cells were lysed in RLT buffer, after which RNA was extracted using a Qiagen RNeasy kit and stored at -80 degrees C.

Library preparation employed UMI-ligation and nested PCR. To cover both TRBC1 and TRBC2, the beta constant-region primer consisted of an equimolar mix of two oligonucleotides. The ligated cDNA went through four rounds of PCR with nested alpha and beta constant-region primers together with the SP2 primer. A single-stranded oligonucleotide containing the SP2 primer and a 12-nucleotide UMI was joined to the 3' end of the cDNA by T4 RNA ligase 1. Incubation of the ligation reaction lasted roughly 19-24 hours at 16 degrees C. PCR2 was usually performed as a SYBR Green qPCR and halted at a preset threshold so that over-amplification would not occur. All purifications after the first were performed with Agencourt AMPure XP magnetic beads. Libraries were quantified by Qubit and checked on a TapeStation, with a main peak expected near 650 bp. The pooled libraries were sequenced on an Illumina MiSeq using v2 2x251 paired-end kits, which usually yielded roughly 0.9-2.3 million reads per sample. Libraries were pooled at around 4 nM per sample, and about 4.5-7.5% PhiX was added to improve cluster recognition. On the authors' methods: Decombinator assigned V and J genes to Demultiplexor-processed FASTQ reads by tag matching, allowing a single base-pair mismatch. Collapsinator used UMIs to correct both sequencing errors and frequency errors arising from PCR heterogeneity. TCRs were translated and CDR3s were extracted from the conserved cysteine to the FGXG phenylalanine by CDR3Translator, with non-productive sequences being flagged. Gini, Shannon entropy and inverse Simpson indices were calculated on repertoires that had been subsampled to equal numbers of UMI-defined TCRs. Power-law fits to clonotype abundance distributions were performed by maximum likelihood within the linear range. When run on a single naive CD8 sample, MIGEC and the pipeline yielded similar UMI counts, similar unique TCR numbers and similar clonal distributions. Repertoires were searched for 7,000 to 7,500 CMV-associated CDR3 sequences compiled from VDJdb and a published dataset. The public sequencing data were trimmed at Q25 with fastp and processed into clonotypes with MiXCR by TCRdb, which kept only in-frame beta chains. Rows with one shared CDR3 protein collapse into an entry with the most common genes and DNA. What appears here as the V and J calls and clone size reflects TCRdb's work, not the paper's. Recorded for this sample are some 110,000 distinct CDR3 sequences; 35% to 40% of them occurred a single time. In total, the top ten clones hold approximately 0.87% of the sample.

Concerning this clonotype: Which antigen it targets is not known. An end of the junction differs from the germline gene, which may be a read error.

Overall results and qualifications from the work: RNA-based TCR counts may be influenced by expression changes linked to T cell activation and differentiation. Each clonotype was defined as a single alpha or beta chain sequence rather than as a paired alpha/beta receptor. Gini index rose and Shannon and inverse Simpson diversity fell from naive through CM, EM and EMRA in both CD4 and CD8 cells. A power law was followed by TCR abundance, with an exponent that differed between naive and memory subsets but was consistent across the three individuals. The repertoire findings for the naive and memory subsets could not be validated, as no ground truth was available. Once error correction was done, more than 90% of naive TCR sequences showed up just once, which made the naive abundance distributions much steeper than those of the memory subsets.

According to the germline V gene (reference sequence), CDR1 reads SGHNT and CDR2 reads YYREEE. The CDR3 runs 16 amino acids, cysteine and phenylalanine included. The kept DNA is CDR3 alone, 48 bases in frame from the first base. This chain is built from TRBV5-4 and TRBJ1-1; the D gene cannot be resolved reliably. The clonotype originates from a human donor in good health. Material: central memory CD4+ T cells from blood. The sample's cell subset or site label is to be understood as: central memory, CD45RA- CD27+. The nucleotide sequence is TGTGCCAGCACCTTGGACCCGACCACTTTGAACACTGAAGCTTTCTTT. It translates as CASTLDPTTLNTEAFF.